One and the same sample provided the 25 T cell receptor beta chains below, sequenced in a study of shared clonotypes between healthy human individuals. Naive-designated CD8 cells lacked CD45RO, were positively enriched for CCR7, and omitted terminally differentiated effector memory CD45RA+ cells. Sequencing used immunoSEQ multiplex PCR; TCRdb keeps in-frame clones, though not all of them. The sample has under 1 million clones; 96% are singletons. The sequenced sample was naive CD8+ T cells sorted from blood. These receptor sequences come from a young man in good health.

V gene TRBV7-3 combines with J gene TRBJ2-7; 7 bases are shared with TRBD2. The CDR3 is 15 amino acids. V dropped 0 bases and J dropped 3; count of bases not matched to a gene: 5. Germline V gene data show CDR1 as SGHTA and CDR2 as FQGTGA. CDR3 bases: TGTGCCAGCAGCTTAACGGGGGGGACCCACTACGAGCAGTACTTC. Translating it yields CASSLTGGTHYEQYF.

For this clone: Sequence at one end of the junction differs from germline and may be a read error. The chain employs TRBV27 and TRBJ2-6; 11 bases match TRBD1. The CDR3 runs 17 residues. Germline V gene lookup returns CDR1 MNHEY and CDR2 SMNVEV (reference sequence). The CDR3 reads CAGSLSGQGAGANVLTF. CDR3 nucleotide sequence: TGTGCCGGCAGTTTATCGGGACAGGGGGCTGGGGCCAACGTCCTGACTTTC.

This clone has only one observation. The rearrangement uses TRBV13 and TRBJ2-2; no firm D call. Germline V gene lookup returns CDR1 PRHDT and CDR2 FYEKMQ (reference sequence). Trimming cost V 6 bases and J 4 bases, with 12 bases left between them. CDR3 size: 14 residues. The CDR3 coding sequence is TGTGCCAGCAGTCCACAGAATTTCACCGGGGAGCTGTTTTTT. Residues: CASSPQNFTGELFF. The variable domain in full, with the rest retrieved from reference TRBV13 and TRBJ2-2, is AAGVIQSPRHLIKEKRETATLKCYPIPRHDTVYWYQQGPGQDPQFLISFYEKMQSDKGSIPDRFSAQQFSDYHSELNMSSLELGDSALYFCASSPQNFTGELFFGEGSRLTVL.

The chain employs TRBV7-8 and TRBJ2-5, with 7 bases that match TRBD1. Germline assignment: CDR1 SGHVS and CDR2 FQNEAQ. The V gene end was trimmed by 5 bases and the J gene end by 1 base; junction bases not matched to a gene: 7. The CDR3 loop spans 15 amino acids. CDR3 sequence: CASSTWTGAQETQYF. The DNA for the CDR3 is TGTGCCAGCAGCACCTGGACAGGCGCCCAAGAGACCCAGTACTTC.

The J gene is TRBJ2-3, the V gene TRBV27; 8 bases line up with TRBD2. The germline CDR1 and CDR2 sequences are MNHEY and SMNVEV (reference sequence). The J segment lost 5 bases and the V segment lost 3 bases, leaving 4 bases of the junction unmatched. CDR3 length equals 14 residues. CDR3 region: CASSFSGKVDTQYF. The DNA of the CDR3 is TGTGCCAGCAGTTTTAGCGGGAAGGTAGATACGCAGTATTTT.

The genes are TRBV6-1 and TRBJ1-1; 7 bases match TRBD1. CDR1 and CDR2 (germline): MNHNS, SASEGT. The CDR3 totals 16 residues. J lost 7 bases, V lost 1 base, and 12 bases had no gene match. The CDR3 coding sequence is TGTGCCAGCAGTGAAGATCCGGACAGGTCGTACGGTGAAGCTTTCTTT. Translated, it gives CASSEDPDRSYGEAFF.

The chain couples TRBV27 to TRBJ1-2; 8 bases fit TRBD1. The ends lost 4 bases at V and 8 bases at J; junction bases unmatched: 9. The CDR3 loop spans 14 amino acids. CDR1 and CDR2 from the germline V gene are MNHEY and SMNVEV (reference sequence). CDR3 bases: TGTGCCAGCAGTTACGGCACAGGGGGGGGAGGCTACACCTTC. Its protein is CASSYGTGGGGYTF.

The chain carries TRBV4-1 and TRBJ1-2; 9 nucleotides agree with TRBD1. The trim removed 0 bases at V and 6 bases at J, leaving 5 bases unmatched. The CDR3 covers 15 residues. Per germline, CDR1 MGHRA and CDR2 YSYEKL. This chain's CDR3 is CASSQEAGQGHGYTF. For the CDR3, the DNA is TGCGCCAGCAGCCAAGAAGCGGGACAGGGTCATGGCTACACCTTC.

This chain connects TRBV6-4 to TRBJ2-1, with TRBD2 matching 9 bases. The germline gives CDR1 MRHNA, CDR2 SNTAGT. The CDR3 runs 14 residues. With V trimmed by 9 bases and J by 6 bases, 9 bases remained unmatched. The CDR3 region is CARAIAGEFNEQFF. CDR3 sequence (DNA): TGTGCCAGAGCGATAGCGGGAGAATTCAATGAGCAGTTCTTC.

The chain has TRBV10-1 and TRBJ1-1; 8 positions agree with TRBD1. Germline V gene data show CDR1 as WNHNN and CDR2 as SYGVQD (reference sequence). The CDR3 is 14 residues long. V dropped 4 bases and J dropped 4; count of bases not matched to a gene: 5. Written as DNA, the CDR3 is TGCGCCAGCAGTGCTACCGGGACAGGCACTGAAGCTTTCTTT. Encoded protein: CASSATGTGTEAFF.

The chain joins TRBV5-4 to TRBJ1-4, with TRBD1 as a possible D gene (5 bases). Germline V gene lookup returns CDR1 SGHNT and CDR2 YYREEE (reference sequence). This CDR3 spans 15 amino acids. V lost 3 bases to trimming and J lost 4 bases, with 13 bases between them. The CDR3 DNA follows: TGTGCCAGCAGCTCCCCAAGGGGAGGTAATGAAAAACTGTTTTTT. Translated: CASSSPRGGNEKLFF.

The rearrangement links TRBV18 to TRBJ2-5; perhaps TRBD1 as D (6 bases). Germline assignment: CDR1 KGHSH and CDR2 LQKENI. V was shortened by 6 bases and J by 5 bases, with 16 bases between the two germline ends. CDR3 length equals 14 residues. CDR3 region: CASSHRDTEETQYF. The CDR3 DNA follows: TGTGCCAGCTCCCACAGGGATACGGAGGAGACCCAGTACTTC. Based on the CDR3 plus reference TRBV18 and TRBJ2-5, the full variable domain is NAGVMQNPRHLVRRRGQEARLRCSPMKGHSHVYWYRQLPEEGLKFMVYLQKENIIDESGMPKERFSAEFPKEGPSILRIQQVVRGDSAAYFCASSHRDTEETQYFGPGTRLLVL.

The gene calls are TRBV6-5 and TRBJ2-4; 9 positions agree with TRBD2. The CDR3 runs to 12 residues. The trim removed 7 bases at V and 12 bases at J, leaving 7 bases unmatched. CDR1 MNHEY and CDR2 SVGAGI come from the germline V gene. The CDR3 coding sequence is TGTGCCAGCAACCCTCCTAGCGGGACTCAGTACTTC. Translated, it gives CASNPPSGTQYF.

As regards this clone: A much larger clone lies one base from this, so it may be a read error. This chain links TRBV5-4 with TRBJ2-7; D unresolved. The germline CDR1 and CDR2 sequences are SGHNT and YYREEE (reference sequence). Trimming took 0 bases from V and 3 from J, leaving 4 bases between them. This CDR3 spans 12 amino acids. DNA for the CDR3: TGTGCCAGCAGCTTGGATGGCTACGAGCAGTACTTC. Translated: CASSLDGYEQYF. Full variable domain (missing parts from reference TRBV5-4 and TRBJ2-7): ETGVTQSPTHLIKTRGQQVTLRCSSQSGHNTVSWYQQALGQGPQFIFQYYREEENGRGNFPPRFSGLQFPNYSSELNVNALELDDSALYLCASSLDGYEQYFGPGTRLTVT.

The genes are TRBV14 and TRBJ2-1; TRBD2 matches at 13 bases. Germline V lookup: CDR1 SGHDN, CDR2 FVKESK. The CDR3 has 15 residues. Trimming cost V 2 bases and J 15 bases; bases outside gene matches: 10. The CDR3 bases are TGTGCCAGCAGCCAAACTAGCGGGAGGGCCCAGATAGCGTTCTTC. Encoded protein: CASSQTSGRAQIAFF.

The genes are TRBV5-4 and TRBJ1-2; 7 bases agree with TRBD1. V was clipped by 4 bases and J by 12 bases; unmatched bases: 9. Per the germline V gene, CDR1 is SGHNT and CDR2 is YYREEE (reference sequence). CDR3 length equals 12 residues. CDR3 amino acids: CASSGDSSRNTF. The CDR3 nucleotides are TGTGCCAGCAGCGGGGACAGTTCAAGGAACACCTTC.

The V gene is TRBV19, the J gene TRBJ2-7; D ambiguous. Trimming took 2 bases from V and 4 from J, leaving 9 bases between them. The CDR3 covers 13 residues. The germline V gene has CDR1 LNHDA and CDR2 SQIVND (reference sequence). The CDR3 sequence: CASSIRAEYEQYF. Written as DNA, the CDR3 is TGTGCCAGTAGTATAAGGGCGGAATACGAGCAGTACTTC.

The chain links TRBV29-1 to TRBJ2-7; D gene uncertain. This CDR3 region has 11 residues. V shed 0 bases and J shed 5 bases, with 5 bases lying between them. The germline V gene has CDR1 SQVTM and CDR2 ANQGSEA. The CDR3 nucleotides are TGCAGCGTTGAAGATCAAGACGAGCAGTACTTC. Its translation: CSVEDQDEQYF.

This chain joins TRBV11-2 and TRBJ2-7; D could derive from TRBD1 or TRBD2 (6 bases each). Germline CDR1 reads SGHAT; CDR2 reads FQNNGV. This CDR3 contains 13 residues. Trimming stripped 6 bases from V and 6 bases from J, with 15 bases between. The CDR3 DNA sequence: TGTGCCAGCAGAATCGGGGGCGAGTCCGAGCAGTACTTC. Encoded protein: CASRIGGESEQYF.

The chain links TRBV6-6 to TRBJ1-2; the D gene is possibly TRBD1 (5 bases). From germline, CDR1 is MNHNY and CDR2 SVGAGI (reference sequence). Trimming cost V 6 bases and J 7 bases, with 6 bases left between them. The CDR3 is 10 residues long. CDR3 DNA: TGTGCCAGCAGCAGGGCTGGCTACACCTTC. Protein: CASSRAGYTF.

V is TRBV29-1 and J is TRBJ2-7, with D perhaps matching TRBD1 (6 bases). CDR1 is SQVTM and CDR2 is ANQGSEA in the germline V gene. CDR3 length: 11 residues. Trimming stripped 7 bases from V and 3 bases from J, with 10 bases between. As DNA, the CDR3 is TGCAGCGCCCGGACAGACTACGAGCAGTACTTC. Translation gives CSARTDYEQYF.

CDR3 bases: TGTGCCAGCAGTGATGCTAGCGATCCCTACGAGCAGTACTTC. Its translation is CASSDASDPYEQYF. The chain recombines TRBV25-1 with TRBJ2-7, with D possibly being TRBD2 (6 bases). V lost 3 bases and J 2 bases, leaving 11 bases between the germline ends. Looked up from germline, CDR1 is MGHDK and CDR2 is SYGVNS. This CDR3 has 14 amino acids.

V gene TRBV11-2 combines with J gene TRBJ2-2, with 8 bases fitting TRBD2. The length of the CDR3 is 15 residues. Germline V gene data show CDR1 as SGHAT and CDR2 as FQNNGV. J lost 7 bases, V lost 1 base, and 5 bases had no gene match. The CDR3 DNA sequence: TGTGCCAGCAGCTTAGGAGCGGGAGCGGGCGGGGAGCTGTTTTTT. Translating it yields CASSLGAGAGGELFF.

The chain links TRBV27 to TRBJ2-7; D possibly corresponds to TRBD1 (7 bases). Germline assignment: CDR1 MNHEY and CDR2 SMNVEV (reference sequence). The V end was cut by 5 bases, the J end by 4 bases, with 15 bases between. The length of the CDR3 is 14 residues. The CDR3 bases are TGTGCCAGCAGTGTGCAGGGGGGAGCTTACGAGCAGTACTTC. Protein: CASSVQGGAYEQYF.

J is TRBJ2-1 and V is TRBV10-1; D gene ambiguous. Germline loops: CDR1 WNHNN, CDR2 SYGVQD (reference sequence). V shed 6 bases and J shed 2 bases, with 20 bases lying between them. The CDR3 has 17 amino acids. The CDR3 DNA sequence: TGCGCCAGCAGAAGCCTGGACGCCGGGCGAACCTACAATGAGCAGTTCTTC. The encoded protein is CASRSLDAGRTYNEQFF.